Listed below are T cell receptor beta chains from one sample, sequenced in a study of Graves' ophthalmopathy and Graves' hyperthyroidism. TCRdb redid the calling of the multiplex PCR reads with MiXCR, one entry per CDR3 protein. The sample lists 300,000 to 400,000 distinct CDR3 sequences; roughly 17% were seen once. Input material: peripheral blood. The receptors come from an adult man with Graves' ophthalmopathy. The CDR3 runs from the conserved cysteine through the conserved F or W. The order of the fields is J gene, D gene, V gene, CDR3 protein. A D gene is named only where the DNA matches it firmly.

j_gene: TRBJ2-5; d_gene: TRBD2; v_gene: TRBV30; CDR3aa: CAWSPPGGRETQYF
j_gene: TRBJ1-2; d_gene: TRBD1; v_gene: TRBV6-1; CDR3aa: CASSDRGQGLGYTF
j_gene: TRBJ2-4; d_gene: TRBD2; v_gene: TRBV30; CDR3aa: CAWTAGRENIQYF
j_gene: TRBJ1-6; d_gene: NA; v_gene: TRBV7-9; CDR3aa: CASSVAWGQWSPLHF
j_gene: TRBJ2-5; d_gene: NA; v_gene: TRBV5-1; CDR3aa: CASSFVTGQETQYF
j_gene: TRBJ2-7; d_gene: NA; v_gene: TRBV29-1; CDR3aa: CSVEWASQRGYEQYF
j_gene: TRBJ2-2; d_gene: NA; v_gene: TRBV19; CDR3aa: CASRTSLRAGSKTGELFF
j_gene: TRBJ1-5; d_gene: NA; v_gene: TRBV19; CDR3aa: CASSFYGSPQHF
j_gene: TRBJ1-2; d_gene: TRBD1; v_gene: TRBV6-1; CDR3aa: CASSEETGVFYGYTF
j_gene: TRBJ2-7; d_gene: NA; v_gene: TRBV6-2/TRBV6-3; CDR3aa: CASSYNSYEQYF
j_gene: TRBJ1-2; d_gene: TRBD1; v_gene: TRBV20-1; CDR3aa: CSASKGAEYGYTF
j_gene: TRBJ1-2; d_gene: TRBD1; v_gene: TRBV20-1; CDR3aa: CSASKQGADYGYTF
j_gene: TRBJ2-7; d_gene: NA; v_gene: TRBV7-9; CDR3aa: CASSRRGLEQYF
j_gene: TRBJ1-2; d_gene: NA; v_gene: TRBV29-1; CDR3aa: CSVEDREVSYTF
j_gene: TRBJ2-7; d_gene: NA; v_gene: TRBV6-2/TRBV6-3; CDR3aa: CASQNTLEQYF
j_gene: TRBJ1-2; d_gene: TRBD1; v_gene: TRBV19; CDR3aa: CASRGQGKLHGYTF